These 16 T cell receptor beta chains share one sample of origin, sequenced in a study of early T cells in non-severe SARS-CoV-2 infection. TCRdb used MiXCR to reprocess the 5' RACE reads, holding one entry per CDR3 protein. The repertoire holds some 40,000 distinct CDR3 sequences, with 6% to 9.5% as singletons. The sample here was whole blood, taken at baseline. The receptors derive from an adult who was a healthcare worker with PCR-confirmed SARS-CoV-2 infection or an uninfected control (not recorded which).

This clonotype was seen at least ten times. J is TRBJ2-7 and V is TRBV28, with 7 bases fitting TRBD1. CDR3 size: 16 residues. The V gene end was trimmed by 5 bases and the J gene end by 2 bases; junction bases not matched to a gene: 12. Per the germline V gene, CDR1 is MDHEN and CDR2 is SYDVKM. CDR3 sequence reads: CASSTPTGEKAYEQYF. As DNA, the CDR3 is TGTGCCAGCAGTACTCCTACAGGGGAGAAGGCCTACGAGCAGTACTTC. Supplemented by reference TRBV28 and TRBJ2-7, the full variable domain reads DVKVTQSSRYLVKRTGEKVFLECVQDMDHENMFWYRQDPGLGLRLIYFSYDVKMKEKGDIPEGYSVSREKKERFSLILESASTNQTSMYLCASSTPTGEKAYEQYFGPGTRLTVT.

This clonotype was seen a few times. J is TRBJ2-2 and V is TRBV2; D is unresolved. V was pared by 6 bases and J by 8 bases, with 13 bases between. This CDR3 comprises 13 residues. The germline V gene encodes CDR1 SNHLY and CDR2 FYNNEI. The CDR3 sequence: CASRESAQGELFF. CDR3 DNA: TGTGCCAGCAGAGAATCTGCTCAGGGGGAGCTGTTTTTT.

V gene TRBV29-1 combines with J gene TRBJ1-2; possibly TRBD1 for D (5 bases). Germline loops: CDR1 SQVTM, CDR2 ANQGSEA. V gave up 4 bases and J gave up 0 bases, with 9 bases separating them. CDR3 length: 13 residues. CDR3 residues: CSVVRDANYGYTF. The CDR3 bases are TGCAGCGTTGTCAGGGACGCTAACTATGGCTACACCTTC.

There are a few counts of this clonotype. The J gene is TRBJ1-5, the V gene TRBV20-1; D is uncertain. CDR1 and CDR2 (germline): DFQATT, SNEGSKA (reference sequence). There are 15 residues in the CDR3. The V end lost 3 bases, the J end lost 8 bases, and 20 bases lay between the germline ends. For the CDR3, the DNA is TGCAGTGCTAGCAAACCCGAGGGAGTGCGTGAGCCCCAGCATTTT. As protein: CSASKPEGVREPQHF.

The chain is built from TRBV5-1 and TRBJ1-1; D remains unclear. Trimming took 0 bases from V and 7 from J, leaving 4 bases between them. Looked up from germline, CDR1 is SGHRS and CDR2 is YFSETQ. This CDR3 spans 11 amino acids. The CDR3 sequence is CASSLDSEAFF. For the CDR3, the DNA is TGCGCCAGCAGCTTGGACAGTGAAGCTTTCTTT.

This clonotype was seen many times. This chain uses TRBV10-3 with TRBJ2-7, with a tentative D call TRBD1 (6 bases). Between the trimmed V and J ends, which lost 2 bases and 3 bases, there was a span of 11 bases. The CDR3 is made up of 14 amino acids. The germline V gene encodes CDR1 ENHRY and CDR2 SYGVKD. The CDR3 DNA is TGTGCCATCAGTGAGGGACAGAACTTCTACGAGCAGTACTTC. As protein: CAISEGQNFYEQYF.

In this sample, this clonotype turned up a few times. The chain couples TRBV5-4 to TRBJ1-2; D is possibly TRBD1 (5 bases). The V and J ends lost 0 bases and 5 bases respectively, with 11 bases between them. CDR3 size: 14 residues. Germline-derived CDR1 and CDR2 are SGHNT and YYREEE (reference sequence). In DNA form, the CDR3 reads TGTGCCAGCAGCTTGGGAGGGGAGGAATATGGCTACACCTTC. This encodes CASSLGGEEYGYTF.

In its sample, this clonotype was seen many times. The chain is built from TRBV20-1 and TRBJ2-1; D might be TRBD1 (6 bases). The CDR3 length is 13 residues. V lost 3 bases and J lost 6, with 12 bases in between. Germline CDR1 is DFQATT and CDR2 is SNEGSKA (reference sequence). CDR3 sequence reads: CSARVDRSNEQFF. The CDR3 nucleotides are TGCAGTGCTAGGGTTGACAGGAGCAATGAGCAGTTCTTC.

This clonotype occurred a few times. The V gene is TRBV24-1, the J gene TRBJ2-3, with D tentatively TRBD2 (5 bases). V dropped 5 bases and J dropped 2 bases, with 10 bases sitting between them. CDR1 KGHDR and CDR2 SFDVKD come from the germline V gene. This CDR3 contains 14 residues. DNA for the CDR3: TGTGCCACCAGTGGAGTCGACTACACAGATACGCAGTATTTT. Its translation is CATSGVDYTDTQYF.

The J gene is TRBJ2-2, the V gene TRBV10-3; TRBD1 aligns across 9 bases. The V and J ends lost 10 bases and 2 bases, in that order; junction bases with no gene match: 5. CDR1 ENHRY and CDR2 SYGVKD come from the germline V gene. The CDR3 has 14 residues. The CDR3, as DNA: TGTGCCACCAGGGGACAGGGAAACACCGGGGAGCTGTTTTTT. The encoded protein is CATRGQGNTGELFF.

The chain joins TRBV5-1 to TRBJ2-2; D unresolved. The germline V gene has CDR1 SGHRS and CDR2 YFSETQ. V lost 0 bases and J lost 4, with 10 bases in between. The CDR3 runs to 15 residues. DNA for the CDR3: TGCGCCAGCAGCTTGGTTCCGGGCGGCACCGGGGAGCTGTTTTTT. Translation: CASSLVPGGTGELFF.

This clonotype was counted only a few times. The chain uses TRBV6-5 and TRBJ2-5; D uncertain. Trimming shortened V by 4 bases and J by 1 base, and 10 bases separated the two germline ends. In germline, CDR1 is MNHEY, CDR2 SVGAGI. This CDR3 contains 14 residues. CDR3 amino acids: CASSSRRAQETQYF. The CDR3, as DNA: TGTGCCAGCAGTTCACGACGGGCCCAAGAGACCCAGTACTTC.

V is TRBV24-1 and J is TRBJ1-2; D is uncertain. Germline V CDR1 and CDR2: KGHDR, SFDVKD. The CDR3 runs 13 residues. The V gene lost 1 base and the J gene lost 10 bases, with 12 bases spanning the gap. The CDR3 DNA is TGTGCCACCAGTGATTTTTCCCTTCGCGTCTACACCTTC. This gives the protein CATSDFSLRVYTF.

The table lists this clonotype with a few counts. The genes are TRBV7-2 and TRBJ2-3, with 7 nucleotides matching TRBD2. The CDR3 runs 13 residues. Trimming removed 5 bases from V and 6 bases from J; junction bases left unmatched: 5. Germline V gives CDR1 SGHTA, CDR2 FQGNSA. The DNA for the CDR3 is TGTGCCAGCAGCACGTCCGGGGGGGATACGCAGTATTTT. Encoded protein: CASSTSGGDTQYF. Filled out from reference TRBV7-2 and TRBJ2-3, the complete variable domain reads GAGVSQSPSNKVTEKGKDVELRCDPISGHTALYWYRQSLGQGLEFLIYFQGNSAPDKSGLPSDRFSAERTGGSVSTLTIQRTQQEDSAVYLCASSTSGGDTQYFGPGTRLTVL.

This clonotype was seen repeatedly, ten times or more. The rearrangement uses TRBV10-3 and TRBJ1-1, with unresolved D. Between the trimmed V and J ends, which lost 0 bases and 4 bases, there was a span of 9 bases. The germline V gene has CDR1 ENHRY and CDR2 SYGVKD. This CDR3 contains 14 residues. The CDR3 is CAISESGPGTEAFF. CDR3 in DNA: TGTGCCATCAGTGAGTCAGGGCCGGGCACTGAAGCTTTCTTT.

This clonotype was seen only a few times. The chain employs TRBV11-1 and TRBJ2-7, with D hard to call. Between the trimmed V and J ends, which lost 5 bases and 0 bases, there was a span of 14 bases. Per the germline V gene, CDR1 is SGHAT and CDR2 is FQDESV (reference sequence). This CDR3 region has 15 residues. The CDR3 reads CASSPRTAHSYEQYF. The CDR3 nucleotides read TGTGCCAGCAGCCCCAGGACGGCCCACTCCTACGAGCAGTACTTC.